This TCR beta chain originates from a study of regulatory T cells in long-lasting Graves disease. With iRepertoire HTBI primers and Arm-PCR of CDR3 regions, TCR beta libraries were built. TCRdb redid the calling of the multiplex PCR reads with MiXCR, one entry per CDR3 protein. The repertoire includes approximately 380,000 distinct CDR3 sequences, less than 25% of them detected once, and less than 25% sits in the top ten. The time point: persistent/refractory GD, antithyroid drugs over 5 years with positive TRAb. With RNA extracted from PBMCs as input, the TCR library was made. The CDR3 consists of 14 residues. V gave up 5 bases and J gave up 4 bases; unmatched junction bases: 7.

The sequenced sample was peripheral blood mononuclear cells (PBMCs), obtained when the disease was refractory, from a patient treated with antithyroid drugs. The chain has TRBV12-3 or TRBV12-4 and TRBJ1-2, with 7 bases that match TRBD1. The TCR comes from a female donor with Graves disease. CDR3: CASSPRDRPYGYTF. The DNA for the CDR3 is TGTGCCAGCAGTCCCCGGGACAGACCCTATGGCTACACCTTC.